This T cell receptor (beta chain) is drawn from a study of beta chain features in type 1 diabetes. This CDR3 region has 18 residues. V lost 4 bases and J 1 base, leaving 25 bases between the germline ends. Germline V gives CDR1 GTSNPN, CDR2 SVGIG (reference sequence). Every bit of the isolated RNA underwent reverse transcription, so sequencing read expressed TCRB transcripts. Profiled with immunoSEQ multiplex PCR; TCRdb holds only in-frame clones, not every one. The sample yields about 710,000 clones, around 15% seen once. Study-level results: Type 1 diabetes patients had moderately but significantly shorter TCRB CDR3s in all four CD4+ subsets. A pattern of fewer insertions and more deletions at VDJ junctions was seen in type 1 diabetes patients. Small HLA sub-analyses could not settle whether HLA shapes TCRB rearrangement. Patients' naive, central memory and regulatory TCRB repertoires appeared more alike than those of healthy donors.

Via the markers CD45RO/CCR7/CD25/CD127/CD95/CD27, stem cell-like memory, regulatory, central memory and naive CD4+ cells were sorted. This clone was detected a few times. What it recognizes is unknown. This chain links TRBV30 with TRBJ1-2; D may be TRBD1 (5 bases). Material for sequencing was naive CD4+ T cells from blood. The TCR comes from a man aged 18 to 30 with type 1 diabetes. The CDR3 region has the DNA TGTGCCTGGAACGGAAGACAGAACTTGGATAATTATAACTATGGCTACACCTTC. Its protein is CAWNGRQNLDNYNYGYTF.